The 8 T cell receptor beta chains reported below all come from one sample, sequenced in a study of OX40 agonist ivuxolimab in advanced cancers. The protocol used for the library was the immunoSEQ multiplex PCR assay. TCRdb stores this immuneACCESS table with in-frame sequences only. Part of the clones is absent; in the studies checked, under half of the shortfall reflects unresolved V genes, and no reason is known for the rest. This sample holds tens of thousands of clones; about nine tenths were observed only once. Roughly 30% of the sample rests with the top ten. The sample consisted of CD4+ or CD8+ T cells sorted from blood, taken in a trial of the OX40 agonist ivuxolimab. The source of these receptors is an adult with an advanced solid tumor such as melanoma, head and neck, liver or kidney cancer.

This clone was detected once. The chain is built from TRBV27 and TRBJ2-7; weak D call: TRBD2 (5 bases). CDR1 and CDR2 from the germline V gene are MNHEY and SMNVEV (reference sequence). Trimming removed 2 bases at V and 2 bases at J, with 13 bases between. This CDR3 has 15 residues. The CDR3 reads CASSLGGLGTYEQYF. CDR3 nucleotide sequence: TGTGCCAGCAGTTTAGGCGGACTGGGAACCTACGAGCAGTACTTC.

The chain has TRBV11-2 and TRBJ1-2, with TRBD1 identical over 7 bases. V gave up 5 bases and J gave up 4 bases; unmatched junction bases: 7. Germline CDR1 is SGHAT and CDR2 is FQNNGV. The CDR3 length is 14 residues. CDR3 amino acids: CASSPGGPFYGYTF. CDR3 nucleotide sequence: TGTGCCAGCAGCCCAGGGGGGCCTTTCTATGGCTACACCTTC.

The chain is built from TRBV19 and TRBJ2-2; 13 positions agree with TRBD2. This CDR3 has 16 amino acids. The V gene end was trimmed by 5 bases and the J gene end by 1 base; junction bases not matched to a gene: 1. The V gene's germline CDR1 is LNHDA and CDR2 SQIVND (reference sequence). The CDR3 coding sequence is TGTGCCAGTAGTTGGACTAGCGGGGGGAACACCGGGGAGCTGTTTTTT. Its translation: CASSWTSGGNTGELFF.

This clone was seen a handful of times. Other DNA variants within this sample encode the same CDR3. The genes are TRBV7-6 and TRBJ2-7; 11 bases line up with TRBD2. The germline CDR1 and CDR2 sequences are SGHVS and FNYEAQ. The CDR3 consists of 15 residues. Germline trimming cut 5 bases from V and 2 bases from J; bases unmatched to any gene: 5. Here the CDR3 reads CASSPGTSGPYEQYF. The CDR3 DNA is TGTGCCAGCAGCCCTGGGACTAGCGGTCCCTACGAGCAGTACTTC.

The chain recombines TRBV6-1 with TRBJ1-3, with D tentatively TRBD1 (6 bases). This CDR3 has 15 residues. Germline V CDR1 and CDR2: MNHNS, SASEGT. V dropped 5 bases and J dropped 2 bases, with 13 bases sitting between them. The CDR3 sequence is CASSLDRTTGNTIYF. The DNA for the CDR3 is TGTGCCAGCAGTCTTGACAGGACAACTGGAAACACCATATATTTT.

The chain employs TRBV4-1 and TRBJ1-1; 8 bases are a match to TRBD1. Looked up from germline, CDR1 is MGHRA and CDR2 is YSYEKL. This CDR3 has 13 residues. After removal of 5 bases from V and 5 bases from J, the junction contained 4 bases not matched to a gene. The CDR3 spells CASSRQGPTEAFF. The CDR3 DNA sequence: TGCGCCAGCAGCAGACAGGGGCCGACTGAAGCTTTCTTT.

J is TRBJ2-1 and V is TRBV7-2, with D perhaps TRBD2 (5 bases). Germline CDR1 reads SGHTA; CDR2 reads FQGNSA. Between the trimmed V and J ends, which lost 5 bases and 3 bases, there was a span of 14 bases. The CDR3 totals 15 residues. Here the CDR3 DNA reads TGTGCCAGCAGCCCTTTCGGGGTTGGCTACAATGAGCAGTTCTTC. Translating gives CASSPFGVGYNEQFF. Combining the CDR3 with reference TRBV7-2 and TRBJ2-1 gives the whole variable domain GAGVSQSPSNKVTEKGKDVELRCDPISGHTALYWYRQSLGQGLEFLIYFQGNSAPDKSGLPSDRFSAERTGGSVSTLTIQRTQQEDSAVYLCASSPFGVGYNEQFFGPGTRLTVL.

The chain combines TRBV4-1 with TRBJ2-2, with D maybe TRBD2 (5 bases). Germline values: CDR1 MGHRA, CDR2 YSYEKL. Trimming removed 1 base from V and 2 bases from J, with 11 bases in between. This CDR3 region has 16 residues. The CDR3: CASSQGRDLNTGELFF. DNA for the CDR3: TGCGCCAGCAGCCAAGGCCGGGATCTCAACACCGGGGAGCTGTTTTTT.